Shown below are 23 T cell receptor beta chains from a single sample sequenced in a study of vaccination effects on CD4 cells after COVID-19. Generated by immunoSEQ multiplex PCR, the TCRdb table keeps only in-frame clones and is missing some. The table has 35,000 to 40,000 clones, 65% to 75% seen once. Culture lasted about ten days before CD4+ T cell isolation. Their cognate antigens are unknown. This specimen was CD4+ T cells from PBMCs cultured without peptide, taken before COVID-19 vaccination. The receptors were sampled from a human donor who received a COVID-19 vaccine.

This clone was found a few times. This chain connects TRBV15 to TRBJ1-4; perhaps TRBD1 as D (5 bases). With 0 bases removed from V and 8 bases from J, the gap between germline ends came to 10 bases. This CDR3 is built from 14 residues. Per germline, CDR1 LNHNV and CDR2 YYDKDF (reference sequence). The CDR3 is CATSRDQGGEKLFF. In DNA form, the CDR3 reads TGTGCCACCAGCAGAGACCAGGGAGGGGAAAAACTGTTTTTT.

J is TRBJ2-7 and V is TRBV2, with D possibly called TRBD1 or TRBD2 (6 bases each). CDR1 is SNHLY and CDR2 is FYNNEI in the germline V gene. V was cut by 3 bases and J by 8 bases, with 20 bases left in between. The CDR3 extends over 15 amino acids. CDR3 nucleotides: TGTGCCAGCAGTGATTTTCCGGGGGCAGGACGTCAGCAGTACTTC. This gives the protein CASSDFPGAGRQQYF. Based on the CDR3 plus reference TRBV2 and TRBJ2-7, the full variable domain is EPEVTQTPSHQVTQMGQEVILRCVPISNHLYFYWYRQILGQKVEFLVSFYNNEISEKSEIFDDQFSVERPDGSNFTLKIRSTKLEDSAMYFCASSDFPGAGRQQYFGPGTRLTVT.

The V gene is TRBV6-2 or TRBV6-3, the J gene TRBJ2-7; D remains unclear. There are 11 residues in the CDR3. V was trimmed by 2 bases and J by 4 bases, leaving 3 bases between them. Germline V gene sequence: CDR1 MNHEY, CDR2 SVGEGT. This chain's CDR3 is CASSYRYEQYF. CDR3 sequence (DNA): TGTGCCAGCAGTTACCGTTACGAGCAGTACTTC.

The rearrangement links TRBV9 to TRBJ2-3; D uncertain. V dropped 0 bases and J dropped 3 bases, with 8 bases sitting between them. This CDR3 contains 14 residues. The germline gives CDR1 SGDLS, CDR2 YYNGEE. Here the CDR3 DNA reads TGTGCCAGCAGCGTAGAGATTCGGACAGATACGCAGTATTTT. Translating gives CASSVEIRTDTQYF.

The chain has TRBV5-1 and TRBJ1-4; unclear D gene. In germline, CDR1 is SGHRS, CDR2 YFSETQ. V dropped 1 base and J dropped 8 bases, with 6 bases sitting between them. This CDR3 is 12 amino acids long. The DNA of the CDR3 is TGCGCCAGCAGCTTGTTTGGCGAAAAACTGTTTTTT. This codes for CASSLFGEKLFF.

This CDR3 reads CASSDDREGSYGYTF. The CDR3 nucleotides are TGTGCCAGCAGTGACGACAGGGAAGGATCCTATGGCTACACCTTC. The chain has TRBV6-1 and TRBJ1-2; 7 bases are a match to TRBD1. This CDR3 spans 15 amino acids. In germline, CDR1 is MNHNS, CDR2 SASEGT. J lost 4 bases, V lost 3 bases, and 8 bases had no gene match.

The chain links TRBV30 to TRBJ2-6; D is unresolved. Trimming left V 0 bases short and J 0 bases short, with 3 bases between. This CDR3 is 14 amino acids long. The V gene's germline CDR1 is GTSNPN and CDR2 SVGIG (reference sequence). CDR3 coding DNA: TGTGCCTGGAGTGTGGGCTCTGGGGCCAACGTCCTGACTTTC. It specifies CAWSVGSGANVLTF.

The rearrangement links TRBV6-5 to TRBJ2-2; D remains unclear. Germline V CDR1 and CDR2: MNHEY, SVGAGI. The V end lost 9 bases, the J end lost 0 bases, and 14 bases lay between the germline ends. The CDR3 is 15 residues long. For the CDR3, the DNA is TGTGCCAGTCGAGAGGCCAACTCGAACACCGGGGAGCTGTTTTTT. The encoded protein is CASREANSNTGELFF.

The chain joins TRBV10-1 to TRBJ2-7, with TRBD1 matching over 8 bases. There are 14 residues in the CDR3. Per the germline V gene, CDR1 is WNHNN and CDR2 is SYGVQD (reference sequence). Trimming removed 4 bases from V and 3 bases from J; junction bases left unmatched: 5. The CDR3 nucleotides are TGCGCCAGCAGTGGGACAGGGCCGAACTACGAGCAGTACTTC. It codes for CASSGTGPNYEQYF.

CDR3 sequence reads: CASSRRGWGQEDSTNEKLFF. CDR3 nucleotides: TGTGCCAGCAGCCGCCGGGGATGGGGGCAGGAGGATTCAACTAATGAAAAACTGTTTTTT. The chain combines TRBV13 with TRBJ1-4; TRBD1 is a possible D gene (6 bases). The CDR3 is 20 residues long. V lost 5 bases to trimming and J lost 0 bases, with 25 bases between them. The germline V gene has CDR1 PRHDT and CDR2 FYEKMQ (reference sequence). The variable domain in full, with the rest retrieved from reference TRBV13 and TRBJ1-4, is AAGVIQSPRHLIKEKRETATLKCYPIPRHDTVYWYQQGPGQDPQFLISFYEKMQSDKGSIPDRFSAQQFSDYHSELNMSSLELGDSALYFCASSRRGWGQEDSTNEKLFFGSGTQLSVL.

The V gene is TRBV7-8, the J gene TRBJ2-1; 9 bases fit TRBD2. CDR3 length equals 16 residues. Trimming removed 4 bases from V and 2 bases from J; junction bases left unmatched: 6. CDR1 and CDR2 (germline): SGHVS, FQNEAQ. The CDR3: CASSYRSGGTYNEQFF. CDR3 sequence (DNA): TGTGCCAGCAGCTATCGTAGCGGGGGAACCTACAATGAGCAGTTCTTC.

CDR3 nucleotide sequence: TGTGCCAGCAGCCAATGGGGTGAAAAACTGTTTTTT. Translation: CASSQWGEKLFF. This chain joins TRBV14 and TRBJ1-4; D not resolved. V lost 2 bases, J lost 7 bases, and 5 bases lay in between. Germline CDR1 reads SGHDN; CDR2 reads FVKESK. The CDR3 loop spans 12 amino acids.

The table lists this clone with a count of one. This chain connects TRBV27 to TRBJ2-7; 8 bases match TRBD1. The trim removed 6 bases at V and 6 bases at J, leaving 10 bases unmatched. The germline V gene has CDR1 MNHEY and CDR2 SMNVEV (reference sequence). The CDR3 has 14 amino acids. The CDR3 region is CASRKQGVPSEQYF. The CDR3 DNA reads TGTGCCAGCAGGAAACAGGGGGTCCCCTCCGAGCAGTACTTC.

V is TRBV19 and J is TRBJ2-2; D might be TRBD1 (5 bases). The CDR3 covers 14 residues. In germline, CDR1 is LNHDA, CDR2 SQIVND (reference sequence). V lost 6 bases, J lost 6 bases, and 14 bases lay in between. This CDR3 is CASSLDSPSGELFF. The CDR3 DNA reads as TGTGCCAGTAGCCTAGACAGCCCATCCGGGGAGCTGTTTTTT.

The rearrangement joins TRBV7-2 to TRBJ1-6; D is possibly TRBD1 (5 bases). The CDR3 has 13 amino acids. V lost 4 bases and J 7 bases, leaving 8 bases between the germline ends. Germline loops: CDR1 SGHTA, CDR2 FQGNSA. The CDR3 nucleotides read TGTGCCAGCAGCTCGGACACCAATTCACCCCTCCACTTT. It translates to CASSSDTNSPLHF.

The chain carries TRBV6-1 and TRBJ2-5; 10 bases agree with TRBD1. The CDR3 totals 17 residues. V dropped 2 bases and J dropped 7; count of bases not matched to a gene: 13. Per the germline V gene, CDR1 is MNHNS and CDR2 is SASEGT. The CDR3 reads CASSELTRQGARGTQYF. CDR3 coding DNA: TGTGCCAGCAGTGAACTCACCAGACAGGGGGCTCGTGGGACCCAGTACTTC.

The rearrangement uses TRBV18 and TRBJ1-2; D may be TRBD1 (6 bases). The CDR3 loop spans 14 amino acids. V dropped 3 bases and J dropped 2 bases, with 10 bases sitting between them. In germline, CDR1 is KGHSH, CDR2 LQKENI. CDR3 in amino acids: CASSPRDKNYGYTF. DNA for the CDR3: TGTGCCAGCTCACCCCGGGACAAGAACTATGGCTACACCTTC. The entire variable domain, with the rest obtained from reference TRBV18 and TRBJ1-2, is as follows: NAGVMQNPRHLVRRRGQEARLRCSPMKGHSHVYWYRQLPEEGLKFMVYLQKENIIDESGMPKERFSAEFPKEGPSILRIQQVVRGDSAAYFCASSPRDKNYGYTFGSGTRLTVV.

The gene calls are TRBV19 and TRBJ1-5; 7 nucleotides line up with TRBD1. CDR1 LNHDA and CDR2 SQIVND come from the germline V gene (reference sequence). CDR3 size: 14 residues. V was pared by 4 bases and J by 7 bases, with 7 bases of the junction left unmatched. This chain's CDR3 is CASSTAGGNQPQHF. CDR3 DNA: TGTGCCAGTAGTACGGCAGGGGGGAACCAGCCCCAGCATTTT.

The rearrangement links TRBV7-9 to TRBJ1-2; unclear D gene. The V end was cut by 3 bases, the J end by 4 bases, with 12 bases between. CDR1 is SEHNR, CDR2 FQNEAQ, per germline (reference sequence). CDR3 length equals 14 residues. The CDR3 spells CASSFTGSGYGYTF. The DNA of the CDR3 is TGTGCCAGCAGCTTTACCGGATCGGGCTATGGCTACACCTTC.

The rearrangement links TRBV3-1 (or the pseudogene TRBV3-2) to TRBJ2-7; perhaps D is TRBD1 or TRBD2 (5 bases each). This CDR3 contains 12 residues. CDR1 is LGHDT and CDR2 is YNNKEL in the germline V gene (reference sequence). V was shortened by 9 bases and J by 1 base, with 10 bases between the two germline ends. CDR3 protein: CASRGGSYEQYF. The CDR3 coding sequence is TGTGCCAGTCGTGGGGGTTCCTACGAGCAGTACTTC.

The rearrangement uses TRBV2 and TRBJ1-2; D remains ambiguous. Germline V gene sequence: CDR1 SNHLY, CDR2 FYNNEI. The germline V and J ends were trimmed by 6 bases and 4 bases, with 9 bases remaining between them. CDR3 length: 12 amino acids. CDR3 in DNA: TGTGCCAGCAGAAAAGAGTTCTATGGCTACACCTTC. Translated: CASRKEFYGYTF.

The chain recombines TRBV5-1 with TRBJ2-1; 7 positions agree with TRBD1. CDR1 is SGHRS and CDR2 is YFSETQ in the germline V gene. Losses at the gene ends were 4 bases for V and 6 bases for J; bases not matched to a gene: 7. The CDR3 length is 14 residues. The CDR3 region is CASSQKGAFNEQFF. CDR3 DNA sequence: TGCGCCAGCAGCCAGAAGGGGGCGTTCAATGAGCAGTTCTTC.

The chain links TRBV28 to TRBJ2-1; D may be TRBD2 (6 bases). Germline loops: CDR1 MDHEN, CDR2 SYDVKM. The V end lost 6 bases, the J end lost 5 bases, and 20 bases lay between the germline ends. The CDR3 contains 16 residues. The CDR3 DNA reads TGTGCCAGCAGCCCCCTCGGGACGGGAGCCGACAATGAGCAGTTCTTC. Residues: CASSPLGTGADNEQFF.